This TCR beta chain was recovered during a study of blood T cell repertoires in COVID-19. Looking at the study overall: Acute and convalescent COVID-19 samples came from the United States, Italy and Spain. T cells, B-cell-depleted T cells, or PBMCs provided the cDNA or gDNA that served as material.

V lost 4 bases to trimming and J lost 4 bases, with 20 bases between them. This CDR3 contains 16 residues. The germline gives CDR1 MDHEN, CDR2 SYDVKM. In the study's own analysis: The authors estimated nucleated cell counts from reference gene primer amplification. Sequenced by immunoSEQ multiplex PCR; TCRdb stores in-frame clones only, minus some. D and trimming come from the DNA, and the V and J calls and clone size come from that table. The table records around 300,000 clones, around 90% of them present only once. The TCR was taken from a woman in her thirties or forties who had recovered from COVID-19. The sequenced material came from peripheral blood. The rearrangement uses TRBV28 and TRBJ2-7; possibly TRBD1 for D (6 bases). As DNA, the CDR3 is TGTGCCAGCAGTTGGGGTTTGACGGGACAAGCTTACGAGCAGTACTTC. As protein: CASSWGLTGQAYEQYF.